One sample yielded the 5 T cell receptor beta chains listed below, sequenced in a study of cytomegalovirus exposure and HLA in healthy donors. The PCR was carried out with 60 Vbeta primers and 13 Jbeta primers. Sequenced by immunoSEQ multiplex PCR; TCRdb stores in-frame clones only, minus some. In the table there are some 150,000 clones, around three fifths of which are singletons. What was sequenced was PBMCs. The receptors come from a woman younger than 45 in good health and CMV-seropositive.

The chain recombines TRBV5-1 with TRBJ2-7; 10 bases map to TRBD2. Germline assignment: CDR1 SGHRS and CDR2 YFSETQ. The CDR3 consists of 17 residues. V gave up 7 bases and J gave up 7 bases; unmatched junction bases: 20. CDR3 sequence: CASCQLAGSPTRKEQYF. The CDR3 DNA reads TGCGCCAGCTGCCAACTAGCGGGAAGTCCAACCCGGAAGGAGCAGTACTTC. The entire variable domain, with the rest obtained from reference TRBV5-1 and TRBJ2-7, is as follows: KAGVTQTPRYLIKTRGQQVTLSCSPISGHRSVSWYQQTPGQGLQFLFEYFSETQRNKGNFPGRFSGRQFSNSRSEMNVSTLELGDSALYLCASCQLAGSPTRKEQYFGPGTRLTVT.

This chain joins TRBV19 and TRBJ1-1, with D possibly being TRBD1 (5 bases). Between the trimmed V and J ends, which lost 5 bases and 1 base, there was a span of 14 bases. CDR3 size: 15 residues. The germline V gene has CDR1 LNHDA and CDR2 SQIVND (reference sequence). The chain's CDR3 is CASSGWGVENTEAFF. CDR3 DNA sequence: TGTGCCAGTAGTGGATGGGGGGTGGAGAACACTGAAGCTTTCTTT.

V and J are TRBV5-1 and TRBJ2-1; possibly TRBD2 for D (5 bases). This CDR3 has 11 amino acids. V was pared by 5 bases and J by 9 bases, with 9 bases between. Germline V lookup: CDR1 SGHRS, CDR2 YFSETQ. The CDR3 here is CASRREFEQFF. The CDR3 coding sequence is TGCGCCAGCAGAAGGGAGTTTGAGCAGTTCTTC.

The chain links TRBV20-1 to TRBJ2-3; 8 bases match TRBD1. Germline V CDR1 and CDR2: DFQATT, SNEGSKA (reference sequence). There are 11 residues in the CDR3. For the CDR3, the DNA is TGCTCCCGAGCCCGGGACAGGACGCAGTATTTT. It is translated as CSRARDRTQYF.

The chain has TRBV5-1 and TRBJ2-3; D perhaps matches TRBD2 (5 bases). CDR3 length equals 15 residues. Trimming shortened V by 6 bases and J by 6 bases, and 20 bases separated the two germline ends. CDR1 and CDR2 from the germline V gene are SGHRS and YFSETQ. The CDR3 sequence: CASNPKPGISDTQYF. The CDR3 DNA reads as TGCGCCAGCAACCCGAAACCGGGAATCTCGGATACGCAGTATTTT. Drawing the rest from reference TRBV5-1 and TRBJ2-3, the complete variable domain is KAGVTQTPRYLIKTRGQQVTLSCSPISGHRSVSWYQQTPGQGLQFLFEYFSETQRNKGNFPGRFSGRQFSNSRSEMNVSTLELGDSALYLCASNPKPGISDTQYFGPGTRLTVL.